These 27 T cell receptor beta chains were sequenced from one sample in a study of graft-versus-host responses after intestinal transplantation. Sequencing was performed with immunoSEQ multiplex PCR; in TCRdb, only in-frame clones are kept and a portion is missing. The table includes over 75,000 clones, roughly 82% detected once. This specimen consisted of PBMCs, obtained 255 days after intestinal transplant. These TCRs come from a human patient who received an intestinal transplant, so some T cells may come from the graft donor.

The DNA of the CDR3 is TGTGCCAGCAGCCCCACTCCGACGAACACCGGGGAGCTGTTTTTT. Protein: CASSPTPTNTGELFF. V gene TRBV9 combines with J gene TRBJ2-2; D not resolved. The CDR3 runs 15 residues. Germline-derived CDR1 and CDR2 are SGDLS and YYNGEE. Deletions cut 4 bases from V and 0 bases from J, with 10 bases between.

The V gene is TRBV5-5, the J gene TRBJ1-4; D uncertain. There are 13 residues in the CDR3. V was cut by 4 bases and J by 11 bases, with 15 bases left in between. Germline-derived CDR1 and CDR2 are SGHKS and YYEKEE (reference sequence). The CDR3 nucleotides read TGTGCCAGCAGCCCCATCCCCACCGGGAAACTGTTTTTT. Translating gives CASSPIPTGKLFF.

CDR3 sequence (DNA): TGTGCCAGCATAAGCGACCTCACTGAAGCTTTCTTT. It specifies CASISDLTEAFF. This sequence joins TRBV25-1 and TRBJ1-1; D uncertain. Per germline, CDR1 MGHDK and CDR2 SYGVNS. The length of the CDR3 is 12 residues. With 7 bases removed from V and 4 bases from J, the gap between germline ends came to 10 bases.

The chain joins TRBV2 to TRBJ2-6; tentative D call: TRBD2 (5 bases). The CDR3 extends over 17 amino acids. Trimming removed 2 bases from V and 0 bases from J, with 11 bases in between. The V gene's germline CDR1 is SNHLY and CDR2 FYNNEI. For the CDR3, the DNA is TGTGCCAGCAGTGAATTCCGTGCGGGCTCTGGGGCCAACGTCCTGACTTTC. Translated, it gives CASSEFRAGSGANVLTF.

This clone was detected only a few times. The V and J genes are TRBV19 and TRBJ2-6; 9 positions agree with TRBD1. CDR3 length: 19 amino acids. Trimming cost V 5 bases and J 4 bases; bases outside gene matches: 15. Germline values: CDR1 LNHDA, CDR2 SQIVND (reference sequence). CDR3 coding DNA: TGTGCCAGTAGTCCCTGGGGGGGACAGGGAGGTCCGGGGGCCAACGTCCTGACTTTC. It translates to CASSPWGGQGGPGANVLTF. The complete variable domain, with remaining parts taken from reference TRBV19 and TRBJ2-6, reads DGGITQSPKYLFRKEGQNVTLSCEQNLNHDAMYWYRQDPGQGLRLIYYSQIVNDFQKGDIAEGYSVSREKKESFPLTVTSAQKNPTAFYLCASSPWGGQGGPGANVLTFGAGSRLTVL.

The rearrangement uses TRBV2 and TRBJ2-2; D might be TRBD1 or TRBD2, each matching 5 bases. The germline V and J ends were trimmed by 10 bases and 4 bases, with 10 bases remaining between them. The CDR3 extends over 12 amino acids. Germline V gene sequence: CDR1 SNHLY, CDR2 FYNNEI. The CDR3 nucleotides read TGTGCCACCGCAGGGACCACCGGGGAGCTGTTTTTT. Translation gives CATAGTTGELFF.

This chain links TRBV6-1 with TRBJ1-2; D remains ambiguous. Germline V lookup: CDR1 MNHNS, CDR2 SASEGT. V lost 0 bases and J lost 5, with 13 bases in between. This CDR3 has 15 amino acids. CDR3 nucleotide sequence: TGTGCCAGCAGTGAAGCGTGGGAGGCAGCATATGGCTACACCTTC. Translating it yields CASSEAWEAAYGYTF.

This chain connects TRBV4-2 to TRBJ2-7, with D maybe TRBD1 (5 bases). This CDR3 spans 15 amino acids. The V gene's germline CDR1 is LGHNA and CDR2 YNFKEQ. V was clipped by 1 base and J by 0 bases, with 10 bases between them. CDR3 coding DNA: TGTGCCAGCAGCCAAGGCCAGGGTGGCTCCTACGAGCAGTACTTC. Translated: CASSQGQGGSYEQYF.

This chain joins TRBV28 and TRBJ1-1; D not certain. The CDR3 totals 14 residues. In germline, CDR1 is MDHEN, CDR2 SYDVKM. The germline V and J ends were trimmed by 3 bases and 4 bases, with 12 bases remaining between them. The CDR3 protein is CASSFTGLGTEAFF. CDR3 in DNA: TGTGCCAGCAGTTTTACCGGGCTCGGCACTGAAGCTTTCTTT.

V is TRBV6-1 and J is TRBJ2-1; 10 positions agree with TRBD2. The CDR3 sequence is 13 residues long. CDR1 is MNHNS, CDR2 SASEGT, per germline. V lost 11 bases and J lost 4; bases outside the gene matches: 5. CDR3 loop: CAAAAGGYNEQFF. The CDR3 DNA sequence: TGTGCCGCCGCAGCGGGAGGGTACAATGAGCAGTTCTTC.

The J gene is TRBJ2-3, the V gene TRBV6-5, with 10 bases that match TRBD2. CDR1 and CDR2 from the germline V gene are MNHEY and SVGAGI. The CDR3 is 15 amino acids. V lost 4 bases, J lost 4 bases, and 5 bases stayed unmatched. The CDR3 DNA follows: TGTGCCAGCAGTTCCCAGGGACTAGCGCCAGATACGCAGTATTTT. Translating gives CASSSQGLAPDTQYF.

The chain joins TRBV18 to TRBJ1-4, with D hard to call. Germline V gives CDR1 KGHSH, CDR2 LQKENI. V was trimmed by 3 bases and J by 0 bases, leaving 14 bases between them. The CDR3 loop spans 17 amino acids. For the CDR3, the DNA is TGTGCCAGCTCACCTGAGCAGGCCCCTGCAACTAATGAAAAACTGTTTTTT. Translated: CASSPEQAPATNEKLFF.

The CDR3 sequence is CASSTGLRDTQYF. CDR3 DNA: TGTGCCAGCAGCACAGGGTTAAGGGATACGCAGTATTTT. This rearrangement joins TRBV25-1 to TRBJ2-3, with TRBD1 as a possible D gene (6 bases). The V end lost 6 bases, the J end lost 6 bases, and 13 bases lay between the germline ends. The CDR3 has 13 residues. From germline, CDR1 is MGHDK and CDR2 SYGVNS.

The chain is built from TRBV7-2 and TRBJ2-5, with D tentatively TRBD2 (6 bases). Trimming cost V 6 bases and J 1 base, with 12 bases left between them. Germline-derived CDR1 and CDR2 are SGHTA and FQGNSA. The CDR3 has 14 amino acids. The CDR3 DNA reads TGTGCCAGCAGGCCCGGGGGAGCCCAAGAGACCCAGTACTTC. It codes for CASRPGGAQETQYF.

The rearrangement uses TRBV11-2 and TRBJ1-1; a possible D gene is TRBD1 (6 bases). Trimming pared 5 bases from V and 4 bases from J, leaving 14 bases between. The CDR3 sequence is 14 residues long. From germline, CDR1 is SGHAT and CDR2 FQNNGV. CDR3 residues: CASSRGGGPTEAFF. In DNA, the CDR3 is TGTGCCAGCAGCCGGGGAGGGGGGCCCACTGAAGCTTTCTTT.

The chain uses TRBV28 and TRBJ2-7, with D unclear. Germline CDR1 reads MDHEN; CDR2 reads SYDVKM. Trimming removed 6 bases at V and 1 base at J, with 16 bases between. This CDR3 comprises 15 residues. As DNA, the CDR3 is TGTGCCAGCAGCCGGCAGGAGTGGTCGTCCTACGAGCAGTACTTC. It translates to CASSRQEWSSYEQYF.

The chain carries TRBV5-1 and TRBJ2-3; weak D call: TRBD2 (6 bases). CDR1 is SGHRS and CDR2 is YFSETQ in the germline V gene. The CDR3 is made up of 16 amino acids. Trimming left V 2 bases short and J 5 bases short, with 18 bases between. CDR3 amino acids: CASSFLSGPAGDTQYF. The CDR3, as DNA: TGCGCCAGCAGCTTCCTTAGCGGTCCTGCGGGAGATACGCAGTATTTT.

This clone was found a few times. The chain combines TRBV6-1 with TRBJ2-7; TRBD1 matches 10 bases. The trim removed 4 bases at V and 5 bases at J, leaving 5 bases unmatched. The germline CDR1 and CDR2 sequences are MNHNS and SASEGT. The CDR3 is 14 amino acids. CDR3 sequence: CASSGDRGGDEQYF. CDR3 bases: TGTGCCAGCAGTGGGGACAGGGGTGGCGACGAGCAGTACTTC.

The chain couples TRBV4-1 to TRBJ2-7; the match to TRBD1 covers 9 bases. The length of the CDR3 is 15 residues. V gave up 1 base and J gave up 6 bases; unmatched junction bases: 7. Per germline, CDR1 MGHRA and CDR2 YSYEKL. CDR3 region: CASSQAPGQGPEQYF. The CDR3 DNA reads as TGCGCCAGCAGCCAAGCTCCGGGACAGGGACCCGAGCAGTACTTC.

This chain uses TRBV28 with TRBJ1-1; no clear D gene. CDR3 length: 12 residues. Trimming removed 4 bases from V and 8 bases from J, with 11 bases in between. Looked up from germline, CDR1 is MDHEN and CDR2 is SYDVKM. CDR3 sequence: CASSYRFPEAFF. In DNA, the CDR3 is TGTGCCAGCAGTTACCGGTTTCCCGAAGCTTTCTTT.

The chain recombines TRBV7-6 with TRBJ2-1, with TRBD2 as a possible D gene (5 bases). Trimming removed 1 base from V and 6 bases from J, with 16 bases in between. Germline V gene data show CDR1 as SGHVS and CDR2 as FNYEAQ. The CDR3 is 16 residues long. This CDR3 is CASSLVESGELNEQFF. The DNA of the CDR3 is TGTGCCAGCAGCTTAGTAGAAAGCGGAGAACTCAATGAGCAGTTCTTC. The complete variable domain, with remaining parts taken from reference TRBV7-6 and TRBJ2-1, reads GAGVSQSPRYKVTKRGQDVALRCDPISGHVSLYWYRQALGQGPEFLTYFNYEAQQDKSGLPNDRFSAERPEGSISTLTIQRTEQRDSAMYRCASSLVESGELNEQFFGPGTRLTVL.

The genes are TRBV27 and TRBJ2-5; D possibly corresponds to TRBD1 (5 bases). The V end was cut by 8 bases, the J end by 6 bases, with 22 bases between. This CDR3 is built from 15 residues. Germline CDR1 MNHEY, CDR2 SMNVEV (reference sequence). The CDR3 loop reads CASQAVGFREKTQYF. CDR3 DNA sequence: TGTGCCAGCCAAGCAGTTGGGTTCAGGGAAAAGACCCAGTACTTC.

This clone was observed a few times. This chain uses TRBV11-2 with TRBJ2-1, with a tentative D call TRBD2 (6 bases). Trimming removed 5 bases at V and 13 bases at J, with 21 bases between. Germline CDR1 SGHAT, CDR2 FQNNGV. There are 14 residues in the CDR3. The CDR3 DNA reads TGTGCCAGCAGCAGAGACCAACCTAGCGACCCTCAGTTCTTC. It specifies CASSRDQPSDPQFF.

The J gene is TRBJ2-2, the V gene TRBV5-1; 7 bases agree with TRBD1. J gave up 3 bases and V 3 bases, and 14 bases lay outside the gene matches. CDR1 is SGHRS, CDR2 YFSETQ, per germline. This CDR3 comprises 18 residues. CDR3 sequence (DNA): TGCGCCAGCAGCTACCCGACAGGGAGTCCCGAGGACACCGGGGAGCTGTTTTTT. Its protein is CASSYPTGSPEDTGELFF.

The rearrangement links TRBV6-1 to TRBJ2-5; 13 nucleotides align to TRBD2. Germline loops: CDR1 MNHNS, CDR2 SASEGT. Losses at the gene ends were 1 base for V and 4 bases for J; bases not matched to a gene: 6. The CDR3 is 17 amino acids. DNA of the CDR3: TGTGCCAGCAGTGAAGGCCAACTAGCGGGGGGGCCAGAGACCCAGTACTTC. Translated: CASSEGQLAGGPETQYF.

The V gene is TRBV18, the J gene TRBJ1-2; D unresolved. The CDR3 has 16 amino acids. Germline V gene data show CDR1 as KGHSH and CDR2 as LQKENI. V was shortened by 1 base and J by 6 bases, with 18 bases between the two germline ends. The CDR3 region is CASSPREGAYLNGYTF. DNA for the CDR3: TGTGCCAGCTCACCACGAGAGGGAGCCTACCTGAATGGCTACACCTTC.

V and J are TRBV11-2 and TRBJ2-1; D is ambiguous. Germline V gene lookup returns CDR1 SGHAT and CDR2 FQNNGV. CDR3 length: 15 amino acids. V lost 4 bases and J lost 6, with 16 bases in between. CDR3 nucleotides: TGTGCCAGCAGCTCTCCATTTGAGCGTCGCAATGAGCAGTTCTTC. It codes for CASSSPFERRNEQFF. The full variable domain, with the rest looked up from reference TRBV11-2 and TRBJ2-1, is EAGVAQSPRYKIIEKRQSVAFWCNPISGHATLYWYQQILGQGPKLLIQFQNNGVVDDSQLPKDRFSAERLKGVDSTLKIQPAKLEDSAVYLCASSSPFERRNEQFFGPGTRLTVL.